This entry lists 28 T cell receptor beta chains sequenced from one sample in a study of beta chain features in type 1 diabetes. Findings and limits, study-wide: All four CD4+ subsets from Type 1 diabetes patients carried moderately but significantly shorter TCRB CDR3s.

Of the isolated RNA, all was reverse transcribed, and so the sequenced material was expressed TCRB transcripts. Profiled with immunoSEQ multiplex PCR; TCRdb holds only in-frame clones, not every one. Among 500,000 to 800,000 clones, around 12% were seen once, and the ten largest hold 0.09% to 0.15%. For these receptors, no antigen is known. Sequenced sample: naive CD4+ T cells from blood. Receptors originate from a man between 25 and 39 years old with type 1 diabetes.

This sequence joins TRBV29-1 and TRBJ2-5; 9 nucleotides match TRBD2. The J call may be mistaken, given a closer DNA end match to TRBJ2-7. The length of the CDR3 is 15 residues. Germline CDR1 is SQVTM and CDR2 is ANQGSEA. CDR3 bases: TGCAGTGAGCGGGCATCTAGCGGGACATCCTACGAGCAGTACTTC. Its translation: CSERASSGTSYEQYF.

This clone came up a few times. This chain uses TRBV29-1 with TRBJ2-2; 8 bases line up with TRBD2. Trimming removed 7 bases from V and 0 bases from J; junction bases left unmatched: 7. The CDR3 runs to 15 residues. Germline V gives CDR1 SQVTM, CDR2 ANQGSEA. This CDR3 is CSAGTRTTNTGELFF. DNA of the CDR3: TGCAGCGCTGGGACTAGAACTACGAACACCGGGGAGCTGTTTTTT.

V and J are TRBV30 and TRBJ2-3; 7 nucleotides align to TRBD2. The CDR3 sequence is 17 residues long. CDR1 is GTSNPN, CDR2 SVGIG, per germline (reference sequence). J was trimmed by 4 bases and V by 8 bases; bases with no gene match: 21. Here the CDR3 reads CAHSSYGTSGGPDTQYF. CDR3 in DNA: TGTGCCCATTCCTCTTACGGGACCTCGGGAGGACCAGATACGCAGTATTTT.

This chain links TRBV19 with TRBJ1-1; possibly TRBD1 for D (5 bases). Between the trimmed V and J ends, which lost 8 bases and 3 bases, there was a span of 16 bases. Per the germline V gene, CDR1 is LNHDA and CDR2 is SQIVND (reference sequence). This CDR3 comprises 14 residues. The CDR3 DNA sequence: TGTGCCAGTCGATCGGGGACGCTGTACACTGAAGCTTTCTTT. This translates into CASRSGTLYTEAFF.

This clone was seen a handful of times. This chain uses TRBV9 with TRBJ2-3; D possibly corresponds to TRBD1 (5 bases). V was cut by 0 bases and J by 2 bases, with 7 bases left in between. This CDR3 has 14 amino acids. Germline CDR1 reads SGDLS; CDR2 reads YYNGEE. CDR3 sequence reads: CASSVEGYTDTQYF. Here the CDR3 DNA reads TGTGCCAGCAGCGTAGAGGGGTACACAGATACGCAGTATTTT.

The V call is TRBV27, the J call TRBJ2-1; 8 bases match TRBD1. The CDR3 is made up of 14 amino acids. V gave up 6 bases and J gave up 6 bases; unmatched junction bases: 7. Germline V CDR1 and CDR2: MNHEY, SMNVEV (reference sequence). CDR3 nucleotides: TGTGCCAGCAGAGGTCAGGGGGCAGGCAATGAGCAGTTCTTC. It codes for CASRGQGAGNEQFF.

The chain recombines TRBV7-6 with TRBJ1-2; 7 bases are a match to TRBD1. J was trimmed by 7 bases and V by 5 bases; bases with no gene match: 7. The CDR3 has 13 residues. Per the germline V gene, CDR1 is SGHVS and CDR2 is FNYEAQ. The CDR3 is CASSPDREGGYTF. Here the CDR3 DNA reads TGTGCCAGCAGCCCCGACAGGGAAGGTGGCTACACCTTC.

The chain joins TRBV9 to TRBJ2-2, with 8 bases that match TRBD2. Germline CDR1 SGDLS, CDR2 YYNGEE. This CDR3 contains 16 residues. With V trimmed by 4 bases and J by 3 bases, 8 bases remained unmatched. CDR3 sequence reads: CASSPSPGGDTGELFF. As DNA, the CDR3 is TGTGCCAGCAGCCCTTCTCCCGGGGGGGACACCGGGGAGCTGTTTTTT. The variable domain in full, with the rest retrieved from reference TRBV9 and TRBJ2-2, is DSGVTQTPKHLITATGQRVTLRCSPRSGDLSVYWYQQSLDQGLQFLIQYYNGEERAKGNILERFSAQQFPDLHSELNLSSLELGDSALYFCASSPSPGGDTGELFFGEGSRLTVL.

This chain connects TRBV9 to TRBJ1-4, with D possibly being TRBD1 (6 bases). Germline V CDR1 and CDR2: SGDLS, YYNGEE. V lost 7 bases and J 0 bases, leaving 13 bases between the germline ends. The CDR3 consists of 15 residues. The CDR3 sequence is CASQRGAATNEKLFF. DNA of the CDR3: TGTGCCAGCCAGCGGGGGGCCGCAACTAATGAAAAACTGTTTTTT.

Only a few counts were recorded for this clone. The V gene is TRBV9, the J gene TRBJ2-2, with 9 bases aligning to TRBD2. This CDR3 comprises 17 residues. The trim removed 0 bases at V and 5 bases at J, leaving 8 bases unmatched. Germline V lookup: CDR1 SGDLS, CDR2 YYNGEE. The DNA for the CDR3 is TGTGCCAGCAGCGTAGATTTCGGTAGCGGGGGTACCGGGGAGCTGTTTTTT. It yields the protein CASSVDFGSGGTGELFF.

The gene calls are TRBV2 and TRBJ2-1; D might be TRBD1 (5 bases). Germline assignment: CDR1 SNHLY and CDR2 FYNNEI. V dropped 7 bases and J dropped 4 bases, with 11 bases sitting between them. This CDR3 is built from 13 residues. In nucleotides, the CDR3 is TGTGCCAGCAAAATTTCAGGGTACAATGAGCAGTTCTTC. Encoded protein: CASKISGYNEQFF.

V is TRBV10-3 and J is TRBJ2-2; TRBD1 aligns across 10 bases. The germline gives CDR1 ENHRY, CDR2 SYGVKD. The CDR3 is 15 residues long. The junction had 8 bases not matched to a gene; V was cut back by 6 bases and J by 7 bases. CDR3 DNA: TGTGCCATCAGAGCCGGGACAGGGGATAGCGGGGAGCTGTTTTTT. It encodes CAIRAGTGDSGELFF.

The chain combines TRBV4-3 with TRBJ1-5; unclear D gene. This CDR3 has 15 amino acids. V was trimmed by 1 base and J by 0 bases, leaving 7 bases between them. Germline V lookup: CDR1 LGHNA, CDR2 YSLEER. As DNA, the CDR3 is TGCGCCAGCAGCCAAGTACCAGATAGCAATCAGCCCCAGCATTTT. Protein sequence: CASSQVPDSNQPQHF.

This chain connects TRBV10-2 to TRBJ1-5, with a tentative D call TRBD1 (5 bases). V gave up 4 bases and J gave up 9 bases, with 16 bases separating them. Germline V gives CDR1 WSHSY, CDR2 SAAADI. The CDR3 is 14 residues long. The CDR3 DNA reads TGCGCCAGCAGTGCGGCGGAGGGACCGCCGCCCCAGCATTTT. Translation gives CASSAAEGPPPQHF.

The rearrangement links TRBV21-1 to TRBJ1-2; the tabulated D call, TRBD1, remains unverified against the DNA. TRBV21-1 represents a pseudogene. The CDR3 contains 12 residues. This CDR3 reads CATRDRGMGYTF. The CDR3 nucleotides read TGTGCCACCCGGGACAGGGGGATGGGCTACACCTTC.

As for this clone: Other DNA sequences of this sample code for an identical CDR3. The rearrangement joins TRBV7-9 to TRBJ1-5; 8 nucleotides line up with TRBD1. This CDR3 has 14 residues. Germline CDR1 reads SEHNR; CDR2 reads FQNEAQ (reference sequence). J was trimmed by 4 bases and V by 6 bases; bases with no gene match: 5. In nucleotides, the CDR3 is TGTGCCAGCAGTTTGACAGGGGTGAATCAGCCCCAGCATTTT. This sequence encodes CASSLTGVNQPQHF.

This clone was seen a handful of times. This chain links TRBV7-2 with TRBJ1-5; D perhaps matches TRBD1 (5 bases). Trimming took off 0 bases at V and 2 bases at J, with 5 bases between the two ends. Per the germline V gene, CDR1 is SGHTA and CDR2 is FQGNSA. The CDR3 spans 14 residues. CDR3 sequence: CASSLAGGNQPQHF. The DNA for the CDR3 is TGTGCCAGCAGCTTAGCAGGGGGCAATCAGCCCCAGCATTTT.

The V call is TRBV2, the J call TRBJ1-1; 8 bases line up with TRBD1. Looked up from germline, CDR1 is SNHLY and CDR2 is FYNNEI. After removal of 3 bases from V and 3 bases from J, the junction contained 6 bases not matched to a gene. CDR3 length: 15 residues. CDR3 in amino acids: CASSDPGGLDTEAFF. In DNA, the CDR3 is TGTGCCAGCAGTGATCCAGGGGGCCTGGACACTGAAGCTTTCTTT.

V usage is TRBV28 and J usage is TRBJ2-4, with no clear D. Germline V lookup: CDR1 MDHEN, CDR2 SYDVKM. The CDR3 is 15 residues long. V lost 1 base and J 0 bases, leaving 7 bases between the germline ends. CDR3 amino acids: CASSLSGLAKNIQYF. The CDR3 DNA is TGTGCCAGCAGTTTATCCGGGTTAGCCAAAAACATTCAGTACTTC.

CDR3: CASSEALSGNTGELFF. The CDR3 nucleotides are TGTGCCAGCAGTGAAGCGCTCAGTGGTAACACCGGGGAGCTGTTTTTT. The chain employs TRBV2 and TRBJ2-2; no clear D gene. Trimming removed 0 bases at V and 2 bases at J, with 10 bases between. Germline V gene sequence: CDR1 SNHLY, CDR2 FYNNEI. The CDR3 contains 16 residues.

The chain recombines TRBV7-9 with TRBJ1-6; 7 bases match TRBD1. This CDR3 is 15 amino acids long. Losses at the gene ends were 5 bases for V and 7 bases for J; bases not matched to a gene: 8. Looked up from germline, CDR1 is SEHNR and CDR2 is FQNEAQ (reference sequence). The CDR3 is CASSHRGGGNSPLHF. The CDR3 region has the DNA TGTGCCAGCAGCCACAGGGGAGGAGGAAATTCACCCCTCCACTTT.

This clone was detected only a few times. The rearrangement joins TRBV6-6 to TRBJ1-2; no firm D call. V was cut by 6 bases and J by 4 bases, with 6 bases left in between. CDR1 is MNHNY, CDR2 SVGAGI, per germline (reference sequence). The CDR3 contains 11 residues. In nucleotides, the CDR3 is TGTGCCAGCAGCGCCGGCTATGGCTACACCTTC. Translating it yields CASSAGYGYTF.

This clone appeared a few times. This sample includes further DNA sequences coding for the same CDR3. The genes are TRBV28 and TRBJ1-2; D is ambiguous. V was clipped by 3 bases and J by 3 bases, with 8 bases between them. CDR3 length: 13 amino acids. CDR1 is MDHEN and CDR2 is SYDVKM in the germline V gene. The CDR3: CASSFGRDYGYTF. CDR3 bases: TGTGCCAGCAGTTTCGGCCGGGACTATGGCTACACCTTC.

This rearrangement joins TRBV19 to TRBJ2-5, with 7 bases aligning to TRBD1. The ends lost 1 base at V and 3 bases at J; junction bases unmatched: 8. Germline V gene sequence: CDR1 LNHDA, CDR2 SQIVND (reference sequence). The CDR3 length is 16 residues. The CDR3 spells CASSIGTGESEETQYF. CDR3 DNA sequence: TGTGCCAGTAGTATAGGAACAGGGGAGTCGGAAGAGACCCAGTACTTC.

This clone turned up a few times. The rearrangement uses TRBV2 and TRBJ1-1; 7 bases map to TRBD1. Germline assignment: CDR1 SNHLY and CDR2 FYNNEI. The CDR3 runs to 15 residues. The trim removed 4 bases at V and 1 base at J, leaving 6 bases unmatched. The CDR3 DNA reads as TGTGCCAGCAGTGGACAGGGAGGAGGGAACACTGAAGCTTTCTTT. It codes for CASSGQGGGNTEAFF.

The V and J genes are TRBV28 and TRBJ1-2; 7 bases map to TRBD1. V trimming: 5 bases; J trimming: 7 bases; junction bases outside the gene matches: 10. The CDR3 covers 14 residues. Germline values: CDR1 MDHEN, CDR2 SYDVKM. CDR3 residues: CASSPGQSFSGYTF. CDR3 in DNA: TGTGCCAGCAGTCCGGGACAGTCATTTTCTGGCTACACCTTC.

This chain uses TRBV18 with TRBJ2-5, with D tentatively TRBD2 (5 bases). Germline assignment: CDR1 KGHSH and CDR2 LQKENI. The CDR3 consists of 14 residues. The V end was cut by 6 bases, the J end by 0 bases, with 11 bases between. CDR3 nucleotides: TGTGCCAGCTCCCATAGCGAGTACCAAGAGACCCAGTACTTC. This codes for CASSHSEYQETQYF.

The CDR3 DNA reads as TGCGCCAGCAGCTTGGCCGGGACAGGGAAAGAGACCCAGTACTTC. Translating it yields CASSLAGTGKETQYF. V usage is TRBV5-1 and J usage is TRBJ2-5; 9 bases are shared with TRBD1. V dropped 0 bases and J dropped 3; count of bases not matched to a gene: 3. Germline V gene data show CDR1 as SGHRS and CDR2 as YFSETQ. This CDR3 has 15 residues.